This TCR beta chain comes out of a study of blood T cell repertoires in COVID-19. Across the whole study: Acute and convalescent COVID-19 samples came from the United States, Italy and Spain. The cDNA or gDNA used as material had been derived from T cells, B-cell-depleted T cells, or PBMCs.

The assay was immunoSEQ multiplex PCR, and TCRdb's table has in-frame clones only and misses some. The data show approximately 200,000 clones, 80% to 90% seen once. The germline V gene has CDR1 LGHDT and CDR2 YNNKEL (reference sequence). The CDR3 totals 14 residues. The V segment lost 6 bases and the J segment 3 bases; nucleotides outside the gene matches: 7. This clone has just one count. V and J are TRBV3-1 (or the pseudogene TRBV3-2) and TRBJ2-7, with 8 nucleotides matching TRBD1. This receptor was identified in a woman in her sixties who had recovered from COVID-19. The sequenced sample consisted of peripheral blood. CDR3 nucleotide sequence: TGTGCCAGCAGTCCGGACAGGGCTCTCTACGAGCAGTACTTC. Translating it yields CASSPDRALYEQYF.